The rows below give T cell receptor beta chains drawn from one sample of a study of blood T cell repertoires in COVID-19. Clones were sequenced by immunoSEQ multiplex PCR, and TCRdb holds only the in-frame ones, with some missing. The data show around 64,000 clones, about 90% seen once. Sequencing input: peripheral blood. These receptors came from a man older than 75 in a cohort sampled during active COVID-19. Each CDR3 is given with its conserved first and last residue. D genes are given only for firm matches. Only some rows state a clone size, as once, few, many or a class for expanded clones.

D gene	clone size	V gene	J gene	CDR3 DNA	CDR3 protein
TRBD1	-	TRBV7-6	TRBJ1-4	TGTGCCAGCAGCGATGGGACAGTCTCAGCTGGACTGAAAAGACTGTTTTTT	CASSDGTVSAGLKRLFF
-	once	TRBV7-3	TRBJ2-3	TGTGCCAGCAGCTTATTGGGCGGGGAGGTAGATACGCAGTATTTT	CASSLLGGEVDTQYF
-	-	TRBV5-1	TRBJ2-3	TGCGCCAGCAGCTTGCCGGAGCGCACAGATACGCAGTATTTT	CASSLPERTDTQYF
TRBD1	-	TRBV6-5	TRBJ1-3	TGTGCCAGCAGTCCCACAGGGGGCGCTGGAAACACCATATATTTT	CASSPTGGAGNTIYF
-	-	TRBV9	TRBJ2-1	TGTGCCAGCAGCCTAGACAGGAATGAGCAGTTCTTC	CASSLDRNEQFF
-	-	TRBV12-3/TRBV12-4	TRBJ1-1	TGTGCCAGCAGTTTACGGCAGGTTTCTGAAGCTTTCTTT	CASSLRQVSEAFF
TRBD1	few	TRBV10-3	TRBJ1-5	TGTGCCACAAAACAGGGGAATAATCAGCCCCAGCATTTT	CATKQGNNQPQHF
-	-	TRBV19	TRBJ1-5	TGTGCCAGTAGTTCCCGGCGGGGGGTTCAGCCCCAGCATTTT	CASSSRRGVQPQHF
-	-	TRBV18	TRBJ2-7	TGTGCCAGCTCACCACGCAGGGGTTCCTACGAGCAGTACTTC	CASSPRRGSYEQYF
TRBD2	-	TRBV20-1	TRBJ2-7	TGCAGTGCTAGTATGGCTAGCGGTTCCTACGAGCAGTACTTC	CSASMASGSYEQYF
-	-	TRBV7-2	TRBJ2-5	TGTGCCAGCGGGAAGGGGGGGGCCTCACAAGAGACCCAGTACTTC	CASGKGGASQETQYF
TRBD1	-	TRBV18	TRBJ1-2	TGTGCCAGCTCACTCTCGACAGGGAATAGAGCTAACTATGGCTACACCTTC	CASSLSTGNRANYGYTF
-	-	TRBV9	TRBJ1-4	TGTGCCAGCAGTGAGGGGGATTCGAATGAAAAACTGTTTTTT	CASSEGDSNEKLFF
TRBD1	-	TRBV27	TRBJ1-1	TGTGCCAGCAGTCCGGGGACAGGGAGAGGGAAACACACTGAAGCTTTCTTT	CASSPGTGRGKHTEAFF
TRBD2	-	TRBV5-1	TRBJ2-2	TGCGCCAGCAGCTTGTCGACTAGCGGGAGGCCGAACACCGGGGAGCTGTTTTTT	CASSLSTSGRPNTGELFF
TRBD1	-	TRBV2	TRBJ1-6	TGTGCCAGCAGTAGGGACAGGGGGCGCGGAAGGTCCTATAATTCACCCCTCCACTTT	CASSRDRGRGRSYNSPLHF
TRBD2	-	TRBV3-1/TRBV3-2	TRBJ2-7	TGTGCCAGCAGCCAACCGCGGGGGGGCCAGCGCGAGCAGTACTTC	CASSQPRGGQREQYF
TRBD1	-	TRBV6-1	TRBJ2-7	TGTGCCAGCAGTGACCTAAGACAGGGGAGGTACGAGCAGTACTTC	CASSDLRQGRYEQYF
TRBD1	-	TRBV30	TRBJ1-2	TGTGCCTGGAGTGTGACCCGGACAGGGGACCTCTATGGCTACACCTTC	CAWSVTRTGDLYGYTF
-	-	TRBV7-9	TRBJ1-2	TGTGCCAGCAGTCTCGGGGGGAATGGCTACACCTTC	CASSLGGNGYTF
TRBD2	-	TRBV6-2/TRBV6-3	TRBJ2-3	TGTGCCAGCAGTCCAGTGACTAGCGGGGGTTCAGATACGCAGTATTTT	CASSPVTSGGSDTQYF
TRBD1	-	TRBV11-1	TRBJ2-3	TGTGCCAGCAGCTTAGAGGGACAGGGGGCGAGGCAGTATTTT	CASSLEGQGARQYF
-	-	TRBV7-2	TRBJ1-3	TGTGCCAGCAGCTTAGTCGCAGGGATGAGGTCTGGAAACACCATATATTTT	CASSLVAGMRSGNTIYF
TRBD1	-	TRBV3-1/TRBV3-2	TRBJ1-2	TGTGCCAGCAGCCACGCAGGACAGGGGGCAGGTGGCTACACCTTC	CASSHAGQGAGGYTF
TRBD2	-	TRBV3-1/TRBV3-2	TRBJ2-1	TGTGCCAGCAGCCAAGGCCTAGCGGGAGAATCGGTCTTC	CASSQGLAGESVF
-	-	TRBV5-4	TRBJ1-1	TGTGCCAGCAGCTTTCGACAGCCTGAAGCTTTCTTT	CASSFRQPEAFF
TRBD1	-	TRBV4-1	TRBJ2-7	TGCGCCAGCAGCCCACCGGGACAGAAAAGCGAGCAGTACTTC	CASSPPGQKSEQYF
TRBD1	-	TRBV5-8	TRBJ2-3	TGTGCCAGCAGAAGACAGGGGGCAAGCACAGATACGCAGTATTTT	CASRRQGASTDTQYF
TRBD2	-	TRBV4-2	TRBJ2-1	TGTGCCAGCAGCCAAGATACTAGCGGGAGGAAAGATGAGCAGTTCTTC	CASSQDTSGRKDEQFF
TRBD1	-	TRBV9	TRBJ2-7	TGTGCCAGCAGCGTAGCTGGGACAGCTGGCTCCTACGAGCAGTACTTC	CASSVAGTAGSYEQYF
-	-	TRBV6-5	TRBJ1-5	TGTGCCAGCAGTTACGGGCAGGTGCACAATCAGCCCCAGCATTTT	CASSYGQVHNQPQHF
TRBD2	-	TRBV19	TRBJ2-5	TGTGCCAGTAGTATAGGGAGACTAGCGGGAGGGCAAGAGACCCAGTACTTC	CASSIGRLAGGQETQYF
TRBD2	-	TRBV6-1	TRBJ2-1	TGTGCCAGCAGTGAAGGTGGGAGGGTAGAGCAGTTCTTC	CASSEGGRVEQFF
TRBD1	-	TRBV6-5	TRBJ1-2	TGTGCCAGCAGTATTACAGGGGTTGGCTATGGCTACACCTTC	CASSITGVGYGYTF
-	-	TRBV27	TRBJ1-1	TGTGCCAGCAGTTTATCGCCAGGGTCGAACACTGAAGCTTTCTTT	CASSLSPGSNTEAFF
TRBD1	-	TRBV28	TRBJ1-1	TGTGCCAGCAGTTTATCGGGACAGGGGAGGACTGAAGCTTTCTTT	CASSLSGQGRTEAFF
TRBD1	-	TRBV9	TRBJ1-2	TGTGCCAGCAGCGCTAAATTGGGACAGTCCCACATAGGCTACACCTTC	CASSAKLGQSHIGYTF
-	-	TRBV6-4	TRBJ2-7	TGTGCCAGCAGCCGGGACATGGGTTCCTACGAGCAGTACTTC	CASSRDMGSYEQYF
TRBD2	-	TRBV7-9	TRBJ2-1	TGTGCCAGCACAGCGGGAGGGTCCTACAATGAGCAGTTCTTC	CASTAGGSYNEQFF
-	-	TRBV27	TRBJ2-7	TGTGCCAGCAGTTTATCGAACCAGGGCGCCTACGAGCAGTACTTC	CASSLSNQGAYEQYF
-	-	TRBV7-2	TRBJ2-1	TGTGCCAGCACCCAAACGTCTACCCAATACAATGAGCAGTTCTTC	CASTQTSTQYNEQFF
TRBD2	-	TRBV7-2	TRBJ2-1	TGTGCCAGCAGCATATCGACTAGCGGGGGGGCAAATGAGCAGTTCTTC	CASSISTSGGANEQFF
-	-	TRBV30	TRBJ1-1	TGTGCCTGGAGTGTAGGAGGGAGCACTGAAGCTTTCTTT	CAWSVGGSTEAFF
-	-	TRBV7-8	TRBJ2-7	TGTGCCAGCAGCGAGGGGACTGCTCCCCCCCGCGAGCAGTACTTC	CASSEGTAPPREQYF
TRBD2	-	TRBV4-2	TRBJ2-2	TGTGCCAGCAGCCGGACTAGCGGGAGGGGTCCTGCCGGGGAGCTGTTTTTT	CASSRTSGRGPAGELFF
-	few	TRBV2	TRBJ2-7	TGTGCCAGCAGTAGGAGACAGGCCTACGAGCAGTACTTC	CASSRRQAYEQYF
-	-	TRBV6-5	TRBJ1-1	TGTGCCAGCAGTTACTCTCGCGCGAAGGGGACTGAAGCTTTCTTT	CASSYSRAKGTEAFF
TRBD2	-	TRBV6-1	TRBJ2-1	TGTGCCAGCAGTGGCGGACTAGCGGGGGGTTCTCGAGGGAATGAGCAGTTCTTC	CASSGGLAGGSRGNEQFF
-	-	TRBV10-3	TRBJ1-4	TGTGCCATCAGTGAGCCGCCCTCCGGAAAACTGTTTTTT	CAISEPPSGKLFF
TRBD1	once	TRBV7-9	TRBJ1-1	TGTGCCAGCAGCCGGCAGGGGGCCCTGGCCACTGAAGCTTTCTTT	CASSRQGALATEAFF
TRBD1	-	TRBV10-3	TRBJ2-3	TGTGCCATCAGTGAGTCGGACAGGTCAGATACGCAGTATTTT	CAISESDRSDTQYF
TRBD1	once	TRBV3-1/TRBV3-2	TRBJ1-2	TGTGCCAGCAGCCTCGGGACAGGGGATTTTAATGGCTACACCTTC	CASSLGTGDFNGYTF
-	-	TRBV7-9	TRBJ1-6	TGTGCCAGCAGCTTAGGGTCAGGGGCCCATAATTCACCCCTCCACTTT	CASSLGSGAHNSPLHF
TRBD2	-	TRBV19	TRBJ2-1	TGTGCCAGTAGACCCGGGGGGACTCATATCGACAATGAGCAGTTCTTC	CASRPGGTHIDNEQFF
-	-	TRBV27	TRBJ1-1	TGTGCCAACCCGGAGACTGAAGCTTTCTTT	CANPETEAFF
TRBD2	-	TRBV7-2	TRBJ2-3	TGTGCCAGCAGCTTAAGGTCGGGAGGAAGCACAGATACGCAGTATTTT	CASSLRSGGSTDTQYF
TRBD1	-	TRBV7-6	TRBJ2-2	TGTGCCAGCAGCTTAACTGGACAGGGGAACACCGGGGAGCTGTTTTTT	CASSLTGQGNTGELFF